These T cell receptor beta chains were read from a single sample in a study of OX40 agonist ivuxolimab in advanced cancers. Profiling relied on immunoSEQ multiplex PCR, and the TCRdb table lists in-frame clones only, not all of them. The sample carries 70,000 or so clones, under 95% recorded once. The sample here was CD4+ or CD8+ T cells sorted from blood, taken in a trial of the OX40 agonist ivuxolimab. These receptors all stem from an adult with an advanced solid tumor such as melanoma, head and neck, liver or kidney cancer. Both conserved end residues are part of each CDR3. The D gene is left open where the match is weak. Expanded clones are given a class, and other clones once, few, many or no size at all.

TRBJ1-5 TRBV2 - TRBD1 CASSRDLTGALNQPQHF TGTGCCAGCAGTCGGGACCTCACAGGGGCGCTTAATCAGCCCCAGCATTTT
TRBJ2-1 TRBV4-3 - TRBD2 CASSQDPTGGTYNEQFF TGCGCCAGCAGCCAAGATCCCACGGGGGGGACCTACAATGAGCAGTTCTTC
TRBJ2-7 TRBV6-5 once TRBD1 CASSYSGQGHEQYF TGTGCCAGCAGTTACTCGGGACAGGGACACGAGCAGTACTTC
TRBJ2-5 TRBV19 - TRBD2 CASSPTGLATGETQYF TGTGCCAGTAGTCCAACCGGACTAGCAACGGGAGAGACCCAGTACTTC
TRBJ1-2 TRBV10-3 - TRBD1 CAIGGQGTNYGYTF TGTGCCATCGGAGGACAGGGAACCAACTATGGCTACACCTTC
TRBJ2-5 TRBV7-9 - TRBD1 CASSPRQGGETQYF TGTGCCAGCAGCCCCCGACAGGGTGGGGAGACCCAGTACTTC
TRBJ2-7 TRBV15 once - CATSPRAVHPYEQYF TGTGCCACCAGCCCCCGAGCCGTCCACCCCTACGAGCAGTACTTC
TRBJ1-5 TRBV7-8 - - CASSLFSSGPIDQPQHF TGTGCCAGCAGCTTATTCTCATCCGGGCCCATCGATCAGCCCCAGCATTTT
TRBJ2-2 TRBV9 - TRBD1 CASSVVPQGARTGELFF TGTGCCAGCAGCGTAGTCCCCCAGGGGGCGCGCACCGGGGAGCTGTTTTTT
TRBJ2-2 TRBV7-7 - TRBD2 CASSLGVAGGSPGELFF TGTGCCAGCAGCTTAGGTGTAGCGGGGGGATCTCCCGGGGAGCTGTTTTTT
TRBJ1-6 TRBV12-2 few - CASRLWTPESPLHF TGTGCAAGTCGCTTATGGACCCCTGAGTCACCCCTCCACTTT
TRBJ2-3 TRBV5-4 - - CASSLVAAATDTQYF TGTGCCAGCAGCTTGGTGGCGGCAGCCACAGATACGCAGTATTTT
TRBJ1-1 TRBV5-1 once - CASRGPTEAFF TGCGCCAGCAGGGGCCCAACTGAAGCTTTCTTT
TRBJ2-2 TRBV30 - - CAWSPTLGGDTGELFF TGTGCCTGGAGTCCCACGCTGGGGGGCGACACCGGGGAGCTGTTTTTT
TRBJ2-7 TRBV25-1 - - CASTGLLYHEQYF TGTGCCAGCACGGGACTGCTTTATCACGAGCAGTACTTC
TRBJ1-1 TRBV7-7 few - CASSLGRNTEAFF TGTGCCAGCAGCTTAGGCAGGAACACTGAAGCTTTCTTT
TRBJ2-7 TRBV7-2 - - CASSLPDLSSYEQYF TGTGCCAGCAGCTTACCTGACTTATCCTCCTACGAGCAGTACTTC
TRBJ2-6 TRBV21-1 - - CASSEDGYRSGANVLTF TGTGCCAGCAGCGAAGACGGATACCGCTCTGGGGCCAACGTCCTGACTTTC
TRBJ1-6 TRBV5-1 few TRBD1 CASSSESGTGFNSPLHF TGCGCCAGCAGCTCCGAGTCCGGGACAGGGTTCAATTCACCCCTCCACTTT
TRBJ1-2 TRBV9 - - CASSPPDGEAGYTF TGTGCCAGCAGCCCCCCAGACGGGGAGGCTGGCTACACCTTC
TRBJ1-1 TRBV7-8 - - CASRRKVSEAEAFF TGTGCCAGCAGGCGCAAGGTCAGTGAAGCTGAAGCTTTCTTT
TRBJ2-7 TRBV21-1 - - CASSKGGAHLFYEQYF TGTGCCAGCAGCAAAGGGGGGGCCCATTTATTCTACGAGCAGTACTTC
TRBJ2-7 TRBV7-9 - TRBD1 CASSHTGDEQYF TGTGCCAGCAGCCACACAGGGGACGAGCAGTACTTC
TRBJ2-7 TRBV10-3 once TRBD2 CAISNYQTSGPSYEQYF TGTGCCATCAGTAACTACCAGACTAGCGGGCCCTCCTACGAGCAGTACTTC
TRBJ2-7 TRBV30 once - CAWSVGGAYEQYF TGTGCCTGGAGTGTTGGAGGCGCCTACGAGCAGTACTTC
TRBJ1-2 TRBV29-1 - - CSVEGGGGYTF TGCAGCGTTGAGGGGGGAGGGGGCTACACCTTC
TRBJ2-5 TRBV7-2 - - CASSSIGHETQYF TGTGCCAGCAGCTCGATCGGTCACGAGACCCAGTACTTC
TRBJ1-1 TRBV9 - - CASSVGRDTTEGWNTEAFF TGTGCCAGCAGCGTGGGGAGGGACACTACAGAGGGGTGGAACACTGAAGCTTTCTTT
TRBJ2-7 TRBV7-2 - TRBD1 CASSFNHYKDRFYEQYF TGTGCCAGCAGCTTCAACCACTACAAGGACAGGTTCTACGAGCAGTACTTC
TRBJ1-1 TRBV6-1 once - CASNGHSTEAFF TGTGCCAGCAATGGACATAGCACTGAAGCTTTCTTT
TRBJ1-1 TRBV7-9 - - CASSSPNTEAFF TGTGCCAGCAGCTCCCCTAACACTGAAGCTTTCTTT
TRBJ2-7 TRBV13 - TRBD1 CASSPGTGGPYEQYF TGTGCCAGCAGCCCAGGGACAGGGGGCCCCTACGAGCAGTACTTC
TRBJ2-1 TRBV4-1 once TRBD2 CASSQDSGLAGSTEGFF TGCGCCAGCAGCCAAGATTCCGGACTAGCGGGGTCAACCGAGGGGTTCTTC
TRBJ2-3 TRBV4-3 - TRBD2 CASGQRETTDTQYF TGCGCCAGTGGCCAGCGGGAAACCACAGATACGCAGTATTTT
TRBJ2-3 TRBV7-2 - TRBD1 CASSLDGTGYTDTQYF TGTGCCAGCAGCTTAGATGGGACAGGGTACACAGATACGCAGTATTTT
TRBJ2-7 TRBV5-1 - - CASSVGITYEQYF TGCGCCAGCAGCGTAGGTATCACCTACGAGCAGTACTTC
TRBJ2-3 TRBV4-1 - - CASSRGTGTDTQYF TGCGCCAGCAGCCGGGGGACGGGCACAGATACGCAGTATTTT
TRBJ2-1 TRBV4-3 - TRBD2 CASSPLFLAGGNNEQFF TGCGCCAGCAGCCCTCTTTTCTTAGCGGGGGGGAACAATGAGCAGTTCTTC
TRBJ2-1 TRBV7-2 few - CASSHPGTYNEQFF TGTGCCAGCAGCCATCCGGGGACCTACAATGAGCAGTTCTTC
TRBJ2-1 TRBV7-9 - TRBD2 CASRVSGGVYNEQFF TGTGCCAGCAGGGTTAGCGGGGGGGTCTACAATGAGCAGTTCTTC
TRBJ2-7 TRBV4-1 - TRBD2 CASSESGVAGVEQYF TGCGCCAGCAGCGAAAGCGGGGTAGCGGGGGTCGAGCAGTACTTC
TRBJ2-7 TRBV7-9 - TRBD2 CASSRGLAPQQYF TGTGCCAGCAGCCGTGGACTAGCCCCACAGCAGTACTTC
TRBJ1-2 TRBV11-2 - TRBD1 CASTTPFRPGGGYGYTF TGTGCCAGCACCACACCCTTTCGTCCAGGGGGCGGTTATGGCTACACCTTC
TRBJ2-7 TRBV10-3 - - CAINRDTSPYEQYF TGTGCCATCAACCGGGACACCTCCCCCTACGAGCAGTACTTC
TRBJ1-1 TRBV6-4 - TRBD1 CASSTGVGNTEAFF TGTGCCAGCAGCACAGGGGTAGGGAACACTGAAGCTTTCTTT
TRBJ2-2 TRBV6-6 - TRBD2 CAILAGPGELFF TGTGCCATTCTAGCGGGCCCCGGGGAGCTGTTTTTT
TRBJ2-3 TRBV7-3 - TRBD2 CASSHWTSGGTDTQYF TGTGCCAGCAGCCATTGGACTAGCGGGGGAACAGATACGCAGTATTTT
TRBJ1-6 TRBV9 once TRBD1 CASSPTGGQTSPLHF TGTGCCAGCAGCCCAACAGGGGGCCAGACCTCACCCCTCCACTTT
TRBJ2-2 TRBV10-3 - - CATWTETGELFF TGTGCCACCTGGACAGAAACCGGGGAGCTGTTTTTT
TRBJ2-3 TRBV7-6 - - CASSLETFTDTQYF TGTGCCAGCAGCTTAGAGACATTTACAGATACGCAGTATTTT
TRBJ1-2 TRBV27 - TRBD1 CASSLSQGAVYGHTF TGTGCCAGCAGTTTATCACAGGGGGCAGTCTATGGCCACACCTTC
TRBJ2-5 TRBV19 - - CASTADRETQYF TGTGCCAGTACTGCTGATCGGGAGACCCAGTACTTC